These 28 T cell receptor beta chains share one sample of origin, sequenced in a study of blood T cell repertoires in COVID-19. The table came from immunoSEQ multiplex PCR; TCRdb's copy has only in-frame clones and leaves some out. This sample has approximately 150,000 clones, with roughly 90% found just once. The sequenced sample was PBMCs or T cells enriched from blood (not recorded which). The origin of the receptors is a woman aged 40 to 55 who had been exposed to COVID-19.

The chain combines TRBV9 with TRBJ1-2; D call uncertain. Trimming shortened V by 0 bases and J by 2 bases, and 14 bases separated the two germline ends. The CDR3 consists of 16 residues. The germline gives CDR1 SGDLS, CDR2 YYNGEE. The CDR3 DNA sequence: TGTGCCAGCAGCGTAGCTCGGAACAGCTCAAACTATGGCTACACCTTC. Protein sequence: CASSVARNSSNYGYTF. The variable domain in full, with the rest retrieved from reference TRBV9 and TRBJ1-2, is DSGVTQTPKHLITATGQRVTLRCSPRSGDLSVYWYQQSLDQGLQFLIQYYNGEERAKGNILERFSAQQFPDLHSELNLSSLELGDSALYFCASSVARNSSNYGYTFGSGTRLTVV.

The sample holds one count of this clone. The CDR3, as DNA: TGTGCCAGTAGCGGTACAGGGGTCCACGAGCAGTACTTC. Translating gives CASSGTGVHEQYF. The J gene is TRBJ2-7, the V gene TRBV19, with 7 bases fitting TRBD1. The trim removed 6 bases at V and 5 bases at J, leaving 7 bases unmatched. The length of the CDR3 is 13 residues. The V gene's germline CDR1 is LNHDA and CDR2 SQIVND (reference sequence).

This clone was counted once. The rearrangement joins TRBV5-4 to TRBJ2-3, with D unresolved. Germline loops: CDR1 SGHNT, CDR2 YYREEE (reference sequence). The V end lost 4 bases, the J end lost 0 bases, and 3 bases lay between the germline ends. The CDR3 is 12 amino acids. CDR3 bases: TGTGCCAGCAGCGCGAGCACAGATACGCAGTATTTT. The encoded protein is CASSASTDTQYF.

The chain has TRBV29-1 and TRBJ2-1, with 14 nucleotides matching TRBD2. The junction had 4 bases not matched to a gene; V was cut back by 1 base and J by 8 bases. CDR3 length equals 15 residues. CDR1 and CDR2 (germline): SQVTM, ANQGSEA. In nucleotides, the CDR3 is TGCAGCGTTGAAGGCGGACTAGCGGGAGGCGATGAGCAGTTCTTC. It is translated as CSVEGGLAGGDEQFF.

The chain links TRBV29-1 to TRBJ1-2; 11 bases match TRBD1. Germline V gene lookup returns CDR1 SQVTM and CDR2 ANQGSEA. Trimming removed 6 bases from V and 7 bases from J; junction bases left unmatched: 7. This CDR3 has 13 residues. CDR3 coding DNA: TGCAGCGTCCCGGGACAGGGGGAGCGTGGCTACACCTTC. It specifies CSVPGQGERGYTF.

This rearrangement joins TRBV2 to TRBJ1-2; D perhaps matches TRBD1 (6 bases). Germline CDR1 SNHLY, CDR2 FYNNEI. The V and J ends lost 5 bases and 7 bases respectively, with 17 bases between them. The CDR3 is 14 amino acids. CDR3 in amino acids: CASSTGGLGGGYTF. Written as DNA, the CDR3 is TGTGCCAGCAGTACGGGCGGGCTAGGGGGTGGCTACACCTTC.

The V call is TRBV7-9, the J call TRBJ2-7; perhaps TRBD1 as D (5 bases). The V end was cut by 5 bases, the J end by 3 bases, with 8 bases between. The germline gives CDR1 SEHNR, CDR2 FQNEAQ (reference sequence). The CDR3 totals 12 residues. The CDR3, as DNA: TGTGCCAGCAGCAACAGGTTCTACGAGCAGTACTTC. The encoded protein is CASSNRFYEQYF.

The J gene is TRBJ2-5, the V gene TRBV28; D unclear. Germline V CDR1 and CDR2: MDHEN, SYDVKM. CDR3 length: 15 residues. Trimming took 3 bases from V and 0 from J, leaving 11 bases between them. This CDR3 reads CASSFSMSYQETQYF. DNA for the CDR3: TGTGCCAGCAGTTTTAGCATGTCGTACCAAGAGACCCAGTACTTC.

The chain joins TRBV27 to TRBJ1-5; D ambiguous. Germline CDR1 MNHEY, CDR2 SMNVEV (reference sequence). Between the trimmed V and J ends, which lost 5 bases and 4 bases, there was a span of 15 bases. The CDR3 has 15 amino acids. The CDR3 loop reads CASSPMDGDNQPQHF. CDR3 coding DNA: TGTGCCAGCAGTCCTATGGACGGGGATAATCAGCCCCAGCATTTT.

This clone was seen just once. This chain connects TRBV3-1 (or the pseudogene TRBV3-2) to TRBJ1-5, with D uncertain. V lost 1 base and J 7 bases, leaving 8 bases between the germline ends. Germline V lookup: CDR1 LGHDT, CDR2 YNNKEL (reference sequence). This CDR3 has 13 amino acids. The CDR3 DNA is TGTGCCAGCAGCCAAGGGGGAGGGCAGCCCCAGCATTTT. The encoded protein is CASSQGGGQPQHF.

This clone showed up just a few times. V gene TRBV6-5 combines with J gene TRBJ2-5; 10 bases map to TRBD1. The germline CDR1 and CDR2 sequences are MNHEY and SVGAGI. V lost 9 bases and J lost 5; bases outside the gene matches: 6. CDR3 length: 13 residues. The CDR3 reads CASGQGESETQYF. DNA for the CDR3: TGTGCCAGTGGACAGGGGGAATCGGAGACCCAGTACTTC.

V usage is TRBV3-1 (or the pseudogene TRBV3-2) and J usage is TRBJ2-2; 9 bases fit TRBD2. Germline CDR1 and CDR2: LGHDT and YNNKEL (reference sequence). The CDR3 runs 17 residues. The trim removed 5 bases at V and 7 bases at J, leaving 14 bases unmatched. CDR3 sequence: CASSYRGGAGGRGELFF. In DNA, the CDR3 is TGTGCCAGCAGCTACCGCGGGGGGGCCGGCGGTCGCGGGGAGCTGTTTTTT.

The V and J genes are TRBV9 and TRBJ1-3, with D hard to call. The V gene lost 3 bases and the J gene lost 0 bases, with 16 bases spanning the gap. The CDR3 runs to 17 residues. CDR1 is SGDLS, CDR2 YYNGEE, per germline. CDR3 region: CASSAPRQLLSGNTIYF. CDR3 coding DNA: TGTGCCAGCAGCGCCCCGCGGCAGCTACTCTCTGGAAACACCATATATTTT.

This clone was detected once. The rearrangement uses TRBV5-8 and TRBJ1-5; 8 bases are a match to TRBD1. This CDR3 is 16 amino acids long. The trim removed 0 bases at V and 7 bases at J, leaving 9 bases unmatched. The germline V gene has CDR1 SGHTS and CDR2 YDEGEE. Here the CDR3 reads CASSLAGDRGRQPQHF. DNA for the CDR3: TGTGCCAGCAGCTTGGCCGGCGACAGGGGTCGCCAGCCCCAGCATTTT.

The chain employs TRBV2 and TRBJ2-2; perhaps TRBD2 as D (5 bases). The germline CDR1 and CDR2 sequences are SNHLY and FYNNEI. This CDR3 region has 15 residues. Trimming shortened V by 8 bases and J by 4 bases, and 17 bases separated the two germline ends. In nucleotides, the CDR3 is TGTGCCAGCGGGCAGGCGCACGAGGGCACCGGGGAGCTGTTTTTT. Translated, it gives CASGQAHEGTGELFF.

The chain employs TRBV27 and TRBJ2-7; 12 positions agree with TRBD2. The J segment lost 2 bases and the V segment lost 4 bases, leaving 3 bases of the junction unmatched. Germline assignment: CDR1 MNHEY and CDR2 SMNVEV (reference sequence). This CDR3 contains 15 residues. This CDR3 is CASSWTSGNPYEQYF. The CDR3 DNA sequence: TGTGCCAGCAGTTGGACTAGCGGGAATCCCTACGAGCAGTACTTC.

The chain links TRBV25-1 to TRBJ1-4; D is undetermined. This CDR3 spans 13 amino acids. CDR1 and CDR2 from the germline V gene are MGHDK and SYGVNS. Trimming removed 5 bases from V and 4 bases from J, with 8 bases in between. For the CDR3, the DNA is TGTGCCAGCAGTCTGGGCCTTAATGAAAAACTGTTTTTT. Encoded protein: CASSLGLNEKLFF.

J is TRBJ1-2 and V is TRBV3-1 (or the pseudogene TRBV3-2); D possibly corresponds to TRBD1 (5 bases). CDR1 is LGHDT, CDR2 YNNKEL, per germline (reference sequence). The CDR3 runs to 15 residues. Trimming removed 1 base at V and 1 base at J, with 10 bases between. The CDR3 region is CASSQANRNNYGYTF. The CDR3, as DNA: TGTGCCAGCAGCCAAGCTAACAGGAATAACTATGGCTACACCTTC.

This chain links TRBV5-4 with TRBJ2-2, with 7 positions matching TRBD2. The germline CDR1 and CDR2 sequences are SGHNT and YYREEE (reference sequence). Germline trimming cut 4 bases from V and 4 bases from J; bases unmatched to any gene: 10. The CDR3 sequence is 16 residues long. CDR3 DNA: TGTGCCAGCAGCCAAGGACTAGGCGTGGGCACCGGGGAGCTGTTTTTT. Its protein is CASSQGLGVGTGELFF.

The CDR3 coding sequence is TGTGCCAGTAGTGGCTACGGGTACACCTTC. Amino acid sequence: CASSGYGYTF. V usage is TRBV19 and J usage is TRBJ1-2; D ambiguous. V was cut by 5 bases and J by 11 bases, with 9 bases left in between. Germline V gene sequence: CDR1 LNHDA, CDR2 SQIVND (reference sequence). The CDR3 extends over 10 amino acids.

Comment on this clone: Within the sample, other DNA sequences also encode this same CDR3. The chain employs TRBV7-9 and TRBJ1-4; 9 bases line up with TRBD1. CDR1 and CDR2 (germline): SEHNR, FQNEAQ (reference sequence). CDR3 length equals 14 residues. Trimming cost V 1 base and J 6 bases; bases outside gene matches: 0. The CDR3 is CASSLDRGHEKLFF. The CDR3 DNA is TGTGCCAGCAGCTTAGACAGGGGGCATGAAAAACTGTTTTTT.

This chain connects TRBV9 to TRBJ2-1; D gene uncertain. Trimming removed 2 bases from V and 0 bases from J, with 9 bases in between. The CDR3 sequence is 15 residues long. Germline CDR1 and CDR2: SGDLS and YYNGEE. CDR3 DNA sequence: TGTGCCAGCAGCGTGTCCTTCCGCTCCTACAATGAGCAGTTCTTC. Its protein product is CASSVSFRSYNEQFF.

In this sample, this clone turned up a few times. The rearrangement links TRBV4-1 to TRBJ1-2, with D tentatively TRBD1 (5 bases). V lost 0 bases to trimming and J lost 4 bases, with 18 bases between them. Per germline, CDR1 MGHRA and CDR2 YSYEKL. The CDR3 has 17 residues. The chain's CDR3 is CASSQDPAQGSVYGYTF. The CDR3 nucleotides are TGCGCCAGCAGCCAAGATCCCGCTCAGGGTTCGGTCTATGGCTACACCTTC.

This clone was seen a single time. V gene TRBV10-1 combines with J gene TRBJ2-2; 11 bases line up with TRBD2. Germline CDR1 reads WNHNN; CDR2 reads SYGVQD (reference sequence). The CDR3 has 15 amino acids. V gave up 4 bases and J gave up 3 bases; unmatched junction bases: 1. The CDR3 loop is CASSGSGRDTGELFF. The CDR3 DNA reads TGCGCCAGCAGTGGTAGCGGGAGGGACACCGGGGAGCTGTTTTTT.

The chain links TRBV10-3 to TRBJ1-6; perhaps TRBD1 as D (5 bases). Germline V lookup: CDR1 ENHRY, CDR2 SYGVKD. CDR3 length: 14 amino acids. Trimming shortened V by 8 bases and J by 8 bases, and 16 bases separated the two germline ends. The DNA for the CDR3 is TGTGCCATCCGGGGGGAGCCCTGGGATTCACCCCTCCACTTT. Its protein product is CAIRGEPWDSPLHF.

The chain carries TRBV29-1 and TRBJ2-7, with D perhaps matching TRBD1 (5 bases). Germline V gives CDR1 SQVTM, CDR2 ANQGSEA. The CDR3 is 12 residues long. The V end was cut by 7 bases, the J end by 5 bases, with 15 bases between. The CDR3 bases are TGCAGCGGACTCAGGGTCAAAGACGAGCAGTACTTC. The encoded protein is CSGLRVKDEQYF.

The J gene is TRBJ1-1, the V gene TRBV7-9, with D uncertain. CDR1 and CDR2 (germline): SEHNR, FQNEAQ (reference sequence). This CDR3 has 14 residues. Trimming left V 6 bases short and J 1 base short, with 12 bases between. This CDR3 is CASRMGQENTEAFF. The CDR3 region has the DNA TGTGCCAGCAGAATGGGTCAGGAGAACACTGAAGCTTTCTTT.

V gene TRBV29-1 combines with J gene TRBJ2-1; D remains ambiguous. Per the germline V gene, CDR1 is SQVTM and CDR2 is ANQGSEA. V lost 2 bases and J lost 6, with 17 bases in between. The CDR3 length is 15 residues. In DNA, the CDR3 is TGCAGCGTTGAAACGAATTTAATTTTTAGCAATGAGCAGTTCTTC. Protein sequence: CSVETNLIFSNEQFF.